Listed below are T cell receptor beta chains from one sample, sequenced in a study of molecular identifiers for immune sequencing clone quantification. Each CDR3 protein gets one entry after TCRdb re-called the PCR reads with MiXCR. The table includes some 580,000 distinct CDR3 sequences, about 25% detected once. Sequenced material: naive CD8+ T cells from blood, with Jurkat cell RNA spiked in. The receptors shown here come from a human donor in good health. Some libraries in this study had Jurkat cell RNA spiked in. Each CDR3 is given with its conserved first and last residue. D genes are given only for firm matches. The size field is filled for only some rows; it gives once, few, many or a size class.

v_gene	abundance	d_gene	j_gene	len	CDR3nt	CDR3aa
TRBV20-1	many	-	TRBJ2-4	15	TGCAGTGCTAGAGGGGGCAAGCCCGACAAAAACATTCAGTACTTC	CSARGGKPDKNIQYF
TRBV6-8	-	TRBD1	TRBJ1-4	14	TGTGCCAGCAGACCAGGGGGGGGGGGCGAAAAACTGTTTTTT	CASRPGGGGEKLFF
TRBV27	few	TRBD1	TRBJ1-6	15	TGTGCCAGCAGTTTATCGACAGGGGGCCGGTCACCCCTCCACTTT	CASSLSTGGRSPLHF
TRBV28	-	TRBD2	TRBJ2-2	17	TGTGCCAGCAGTTTGAGGAGACTAGCGGGCGCCACCGGGGAGCTGTTTTTT	CASSLRRLAGATGELFF
TRBV27	many	-	TRBJ1-6	14	TGTGCCAGCAGTAGCCGGGAGACTAATTCACCCCTCCACTTT	CASSSRETNSPLHF
TRBV9	-	-	TRBJ2-7	14	TGTGCCAGCAGCGTTGGGACGGAAAGAGACGAGCAGTACTTC	CASSVGTERDEQYF
TRBV5-8	many	TRBD1	TRBJ2-3	18	TGTGCCAGCAGCTTACGGACAGGGGCTTTCGTGGGCACAGATACGCAGTATTTT	CASSLRTGAFVGTDTQYF
TRBV6-5	few	-	TRBJ2-7	15	TGTGCCAGCAGTTACCAGACCCGGGACGGTAACGAGCAGTACTTC	CASSYQTRDGNEQYF
TRBV18	-	TRBD1	TRBJ1-5	17	TGTGCCAGCTCACTTGGACAGGGATACTATAGCAATCAGCCCCAGCATTTT	CASSLGQGYYSNQPQHF
TRBV14	-	-	TRBJ1-2	14	TGTGCCAGCAGCCAAGATTGGGGGCTGAATGGCTACACCTTC	CASSQDWGLNGYTF
TRBV12-5	many	-	TRBJ2-3	11	TGTGCTAGTGGATTTGGGGATACGCAGTATTTT	CASGFGDTQYF
TRBV6-1	many	-	TRBJ2-3	15	TGTGCCAGCAGTGAAAAGCGTTACGACACAGATACGCAGTATTTT	CASSEKRYDTDTQYF
TRBV14	-	-	TRBJ2-7	13	TGTGCCAGCAGCCGCCGTCCCCCTTACGAGCAGTACTTC	CASSRRPPYEQYF
TRBV28	many	TRBD2	TRBJ2-3	15	TGTGCCAGCAGTATGGGACTAGCGGGCACAGATACGCAGTATTTT	CASSMGLAGTDTQYF
TRBV7-2	many	TRBD2	TRBJ2-3	18	TGTGCCAGCAGCGGTAGCGGGGGGGCTAGACCCCCCACAGATACGCAGTATTTT	CASSGSGGARPPTDTQYF
TRBV6-5	many	TRBD2	TRBJ2-2	17	TGTGCCAGCAGTTACTCGATCAGCGGGGGAAACACCGGGGAGCTGTTTTTT	CASSYSISGGNTGELFF
TRBV4-1	many	-	TRBJ1-1	13	TGCGCCAGCAGCCTTGGGGCAGTAGCTGAAGCTTTCTTT	CASSLGAVAEAFF
TRBV3-1	few	-	TRBJ2-7	12	TGTGCCAGCAGCCAAGGTTCGACGGAACAGTACTTC	CASSQGSTEQYF
TRBV7-2	many	TRBD2	TRBJ2-3	16	TGTGCCAGCAGCTTCCTTAGCGGGGGGTACACAGATACGCAGTATTTT	CASSFLSGGYTDTQYF
TRBV6-2/TRBV6-3	few	-	TRBJ2-1	12	TGTGCCAGCGGGGGCTCCTACAATGAGCAGTTCTTC	CASGGSYNEQFF
TRBV28	few	TRBD1	TRBJ2-3	19	TGTGCCAGCAGCAACAGGGGGCACTCTTCCTTCCCTAGCACAGATACGCAGTATTTT	CASSNRGHSSFPSTDTQYF
TRBV30	few	-	TRBJ2-5	16	TGTGCCTGGAGTGTACCCGCTGGACAAATAGGGGAGACCCAGTACTTC	CAWSVPAGQIGETQYF
TRBV27	many	-	TRBJ2-7	14	TGTGCCAGCAGTGTCCAGGGGAGCTCCTACGAGCAGTACTTC	CASSVQGSSYEQYF
TRBV5-5	many	-	TRBJ2-6	14	TGTGCCAGCACCTGGGGTCCTGGGGCCAACGTCCTGACTTTC	CASTWGPGANVLTF
TRBV5-1	-	TRBD2	TRBJ2-5	15	TGCGCCAGCAGTTTTGGACTAGCGGGCCATAGGGCCCAGTACTTC	CASSFGLAGHRAQYF
TRBV5-1	few	-	TRBJ1-2	14	TGCGCCAGCAGCTTGGAGACAGCCTACTATGGCTACACCTTC	CASSLETAYYGYTF
TRBV7-9	few	-	TRBJ2-7	12	TGTGCCAGCAGCCGCCTAGTCGACGAGCAGTACTTC	CASSRLVDEQYF
TRBV30	few	-	TRBJ2-1	13	TGTGCCTGGAGTCGTGTTAGCCACAATGAGCAGTTCTTC	CAWSRVSHNEQFF
TRBV12-3/TRBV12-4	many	-	TRBJ1-3	17	TGTGCCAGCAGTTTTAACGTCGGACAGACCACTGGAAACACCATATATTTT	CASSFNVGQTTGNTIYF
TRBV7-3	-	-	TRBJ2-7	15	TGTGCCAGCAGCCCCGAAGGGGGTATGGCCTACGAGCAGTACTTC	CASSPEGGMAYEQYF
TRBV29-1	many	-	TRBJ1-1	12	TGCAGCGTTGAGACAGAGAACACTGAAGCTTTCTTT	CSVETENTEAFF
TRBV4-3	-	TRBD1	TRBJ1-6	17	TGCGCCAGCAGCCAAGAGGCGGGGCAGGGGGCACTTTCACCCCTCCACTTT	CASSQEAGQGALSPLHF
TRBV4-1	-	-	TRBJ2-6	19	TGCGCCAGCAGCCAAGGGCCCGGAGGCCCTCTCTCTGGGGCCAACGTCCTGACTTTC	CASSQGPGGPLSGANVLTF
TRBV25-1	many	-	TRBJ2-7	13	TGTGCCAGCAGTGAATACACGGTGGGCGAGCAGTACTTC	CASSEYTVGEQYF
TRBV6-2/TRBV6-3	many	-	TRBJ2-1	12	TGTGCCAGCAGTTACTGGGGGAATGAGCAGTTCTTC	CASSYWGNEQFF
TRBV20-1	many	TRBD1	TRBJ1-2	13	TGCAGTGCTAGAGAACAGGGGTTCTATGGCTACACCTTC	CSAREQGFYGYTF
TRBV27	many	TRBD1	TRBJ1-5	17	TGTGCCAGCAGTTCTCACAGGGGAGCAGGAGGCAATCAGCCCCAGCATTTT	CASSSHRGAGGNQPQHF
TRBV13	many	-	TRBJ2-7	14	TGTGCCAGCAGCCCCGGGGGCTACGCCTACGAGCAGTACTTC	CASSPGGYAYEQYF
TRBV23-1	many	-	TRBJ2-6	17	TGCGCCAGCAGCCGGCAAGGTTCTATCTCTGGGGCCAACGTCCTGACTTTC	CASSRQGSISGANVLTF
TRBV3-1	many	-	TRBJ2-7	12	TGTGCCAGCAGCCAAGGAGCCGCCGAGCAGTACTTC	CASSQGAAEQYF
TRBV7-6	-	-	TRBJ2-2	14	TGTGCCAGCAGCCACGGAAACAGGGCCGGGGAGCTGTTTTTT	CASSHGNRAGELFF
TRBV6-1	-	-	TRBJ2-5	15	TGTGCCAGCAGTGGGCCGCCCCCCAGAGGAGAGCCCCAGTACTTC	CASSGPPPRGEPQYF
TRBV14	-	-	TRBJ2-5	16	TGTGCCAGCAGCCAAGGTCCCTACGAGAGGCAAGAGACCCAGTACTTC	CASSQGPYERQETQYF
TRBV30	few	-	TRBJ2-7	16	TGTGCCTGGAGTGTGGGAGCATGGACGAGCTCCTACGAGCAGTACTTC	CAWSVGAWTSSYEQYF
TRBV6-2/TRBV6-3	few	TRBD1	TRBJ2-5	13	TGTGCCAGCTTTACAGGGGTTGAGGAGACCCAGTACTTC	CASFTGVEETQYF
TRBV15	few	-	TRBJ2-7	14	TGTGCCACCAGCAGCTCAGGGGAAAACTACGAGCAGTACTTC	CATSSSGENYEQYF
TRBV27	once	-	TRBJ2-5	13	TGTGCCAGCAGCCAGGGGTGGTCAGAGACCCAGTACTTC	CASSQGWSETQYF
TRBV23-1	few	-	TRBJ1-5	13	TGCGCCAGCAGTCCGAAGAGCAATCAGCCCCAGCATTTT	CASSPKSNQPQHF
TRBV27	-	-	TRBJ2-5	13	TGTGCCAGCAGTCCAATGCACGAAGAGACCCAGTACTTC	CASSPMHEETQYF